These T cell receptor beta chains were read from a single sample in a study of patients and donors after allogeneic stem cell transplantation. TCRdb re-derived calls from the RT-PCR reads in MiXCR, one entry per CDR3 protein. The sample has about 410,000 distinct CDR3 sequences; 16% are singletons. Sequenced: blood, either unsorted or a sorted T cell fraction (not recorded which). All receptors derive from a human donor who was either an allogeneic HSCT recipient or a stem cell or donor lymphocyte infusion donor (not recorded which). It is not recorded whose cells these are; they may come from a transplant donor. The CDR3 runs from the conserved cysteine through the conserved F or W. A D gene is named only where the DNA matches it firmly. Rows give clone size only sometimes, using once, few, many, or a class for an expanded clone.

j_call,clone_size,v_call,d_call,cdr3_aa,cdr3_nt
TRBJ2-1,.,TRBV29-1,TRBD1,CSVEGFDRGIGNEQFF,TGCAGCGTTGAAGGTTTTGACAGGGGGATAGGTAATGAGCAGTTCTTC
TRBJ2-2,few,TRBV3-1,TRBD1,CASSPTGDGELFF,TGTGCCAGCAGCCCAACAGGGGACGGGGAGCTGTTTTTT
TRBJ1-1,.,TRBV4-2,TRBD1,CASSQDWDRITEAFF,TGTGCCAGCAGCCAAGATTGGGACAGGATCACTGAAGCTTTCTTT
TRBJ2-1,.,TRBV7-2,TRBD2,CASSWTGTSVYNEQFF,TGTGCCAGCAGCTGGACCGGGACTAGCGTTTACAATGAGCAGTTCTTC
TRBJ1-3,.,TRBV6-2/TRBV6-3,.,CASSYVVWGNTIYF,TGTGCCAGCAGTTACGTGGTCTGGGGAAACACCATATATTTT
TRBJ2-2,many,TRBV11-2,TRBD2,CASSLDVTSGGLNTGELFF,TGTGCCAGCAGCTTAGATGTTACTAGCGGGGGCCTGAACACCGGGGAGCTGTTTTTT
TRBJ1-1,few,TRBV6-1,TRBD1,CASSQGETTEAFF,TGTGCCAGCAGCCAGGGGGAGACCACTGAAGCTTTCTTT
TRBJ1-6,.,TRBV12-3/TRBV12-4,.,CASSLGGVYSPLHF,TGTGCCAGCAGTCTCGGGGGGGTGTATTCACCCCTCCACTTT
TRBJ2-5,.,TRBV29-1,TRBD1,CSVLLGQQETQYF,TGCAGCGTATTGTTGGGACAGCAAGAGACCCAGTACTTC
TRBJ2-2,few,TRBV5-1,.,CASTSTGIGELFF,TGCGCCAGCACCTCTACGGGAATCGGGGAGCTGTTTTTT
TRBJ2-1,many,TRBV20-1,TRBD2,CSATGLAGSNEQFF,TGCAGTGCTACAGGACTAGCGGGTTCGAATGAGCAGTTCTTC
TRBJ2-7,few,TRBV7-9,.,CASSSPSLYEQYF,TGTGCCAGCAGCTCACCCTCTCTCTACGAGCAGTACTTC
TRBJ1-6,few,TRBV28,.,CASSLWAVLHSSYNSPLHF,TGTGCCAGCAGTTTATGGGCCGTCCTACATAGCTCCTATAATTCACCCCTCCACTTT
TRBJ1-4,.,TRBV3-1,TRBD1,CASSQAGVGTGSEKLFF,TGTGCCAGCAGCCAGGCCGGGGTGGGGACAGGGTCCGAAAAACTGTTTTTT
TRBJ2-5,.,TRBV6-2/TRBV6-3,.,CASRALGQPQETQYF,TGTGCCAGCAGGGCCCTGGGCCAGCCTCAAGAGACCCAGTACTTC
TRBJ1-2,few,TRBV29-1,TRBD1,CSVAGQGHYGYTF,TGCAGCGTTGCCGGACAGGGTCACTATGGCTACACCTTC
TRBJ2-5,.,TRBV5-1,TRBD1,CASSFLDRVETQYF,TGCGCCAGCAGCTTTCTCGACAGGGTAGAGACCCAGTACTTC
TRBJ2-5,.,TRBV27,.,CASSLVGTSYQETQYF,TGTGCCAGCAGTTTAGTTGGAACATCGTACCAAGAGACCCAGTACTTC
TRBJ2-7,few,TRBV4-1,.,CASSQAKQGDHYEQYF,TGCGCCAGCAGCCAGGCTAAGCAAGGAGACCACTACGAGCAGTACTTC
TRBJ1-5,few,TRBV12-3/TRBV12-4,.,CASSPPGGVGQPQHF,TGTGCCAGCAGCCCACCTGGGGGCGTGGGTCAGCCCCAGCATTTT
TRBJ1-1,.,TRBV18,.,CASSPRQENTEAFF,TGTGCCAGCTCACCCCGACAGGAAAACACTGAAGCTTTCTTT
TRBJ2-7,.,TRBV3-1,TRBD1,CASGGQGYEQYF,TGTGCCAGCGGAGGACAGGGATACGAGCAGTACTTC
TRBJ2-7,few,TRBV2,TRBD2,CASSEIAGAYEQYF,TGTGCCAGCAGTGAAATAGCGGGGGCCTACGAGCAGTACTTC
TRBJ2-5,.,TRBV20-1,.,CSAPTRQGGETQYF,TGCAGTGCCCCCACCCGACAGGGAGGAGAGACCCAGTACTTC
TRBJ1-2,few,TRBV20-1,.,CSAWVRRADGYTF,TGCAGTGCGTGGGTTAGAAGGGCGGATGGCTACACCTTC
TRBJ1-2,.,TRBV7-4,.,CASSLIPKTVYGYTF,TGTGCCAGCAGCTTAATCCCGAAGACCGTCTATGGCTACACCTTC
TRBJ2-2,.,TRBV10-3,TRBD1,CAISDPRDRGLVNTGELFF,TGTGCCATCAGTGACCCCCGGGACAGGGGGCTTGTGAACACCGGGGAGCTGTTTTTT
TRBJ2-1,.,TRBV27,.,CASRPGLPDNEQFF,TGTGCCAGCAGACCGGGACTTCCCGACAATGAGCAGTTCTTC
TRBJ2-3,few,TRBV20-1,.,CSATQGPHTQYF,TGCAGTGCCACCCAGGGGCCCCATACGCAGTATTTT
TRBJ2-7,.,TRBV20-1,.,CSVPGSYEQYF,TGCAGTGTCCCTGGCTCCTACGAGCAGTACTTC
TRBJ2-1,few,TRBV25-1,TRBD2,CASSNRTSGSEQFF,TGTGCCAGCAGTAATCGGACTAGCGGGAGTGAGCAGTTCTTC
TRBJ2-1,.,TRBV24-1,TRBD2,CATSDWGGSYNEQFF,TGTGCCACCAGTGATTGGGGGGGTTCTTACAATGAGCAGTTCTTC
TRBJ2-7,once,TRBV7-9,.,CASSLRAGGDEQYF,TGTGCCAGCAGCTTGCGGGCAGGGGGGGACGAGCAGTACTTC
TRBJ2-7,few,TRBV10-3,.,CAGSGSSYEQYF,TGTGCCGGTTCAGGGTCATCCTACGAGCAGTACTTC
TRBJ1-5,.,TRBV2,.,CASSENLNYQPQHF,TGTGCCAGCAGTGAAAACCTCAATTATCAGCCCCAGCATTTT
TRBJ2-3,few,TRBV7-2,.,CASSLGPGNKDTQYF,TGTGCCAGCAGCTTAGGGCCCGGTAATAAAGATACGCAGTATTTT
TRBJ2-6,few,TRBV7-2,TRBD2,CAGTSGGAGANVLTF,TGTGCCGGAACTAGCGGGGGGGCGGGGGCCAACGTCCTGACTTTC
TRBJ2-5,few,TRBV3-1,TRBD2,CASSQEAGVGVKETQYF,TGTGCCAGCAGCCAAGAGGCGGGGGTCGGAGTAAAAGAGACCCAGTACTTC
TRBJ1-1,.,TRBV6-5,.,CASSYSQGNTEAFF,TGTGCCAGCAGTTACTCACAGGGGAACACTGAAGCTTTCTTT
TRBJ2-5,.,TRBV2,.,CASSEVGYQETQYF,TGTGCCAGCAGTGAAGTGGGGTACCAAGAGACCCAGTACTTC